What follows are 23 T cell receptor beta chains derived from one specimen sequenced in a study of Graves' ophthalmopathy and Graves' hyperthyroidism. RNA transcripts provided the template for amplifying TCR beta CDR3 regions. RT-PCR was first run with HTBI primers, then multiplex PCR in a second round. TCRdb itself ran the multiplex PCR reads through MiXCR, one entry per CDR3 protein. This sample yields a few hundred thousand distinct CDR3 sequences, of which 35% to 45% are seen a single time; about 4.6% belongs to the top ten. Sequenced sample: peripheral blood or thyroid tissue (not recorded which). These TCRs come from an adult man with Graves' hyperthyroidism.

The chain joins TRBV7-2 to TRBJ2-5; 7 bases fit TRBD2. The CDR3 sequence is 14 residues long. Germline values: CDR1 SGHTA, CDR2 FQGNSA. Trimming removed 1 base from V and 4 bases from J; junction bases left unmatched: 3. CDR3 loop: CASSLDPGGETQYF. The CDR3 nucleotides read TGTGCCAGCAGCTTAGATCCGGGAGGAGAGACCCAGTACTTC. The full variable domain, with the rest looked up from reference TRBV7-2 and TRBJ2-5, is GAGVSQSPSNKVTEKGKDVELRCDPISGHTALYWYRQSLGQGLEFLIYFQGNSAPDKSGLPSDRFSAERTGGSVSTLTIQRTQQEDSAVYLCASSLDPGGETQYFGPGTRLLVL.

This chain connects TRBV25-1 to TRBJ1-5, with D hard to call. The CDR3 is 14 amino acids. Germline CDR1 reads MGHDK; CDR2 reads SYGVNS. Trimming shortened V by 1 base and J by 8 bases, and 12 bases separated the two germline ends. CDR3 protein: CASSELLAGEPQHF. For the CDR3, the DNA is TGTGCCAGCAGTGAATTATTAGCGGGCGAGCCCCAGCATTTT.

This clonotype was found many times. This chain joins TRBV12-3 or TRBV12-4 and TRBJ2-7, with a tentative D call TRBD2 (6 bases). The V end was cut by 2 bases, the J end by 2 bases, with 10 bases between. The CDR3 runs to 14 residues. For the CDR3, the DNA is TGTGCCAGCAGTTTAAATAGCGGCCCCTACGAGCAGTACTTC. Its protein product is CASSLNSGPYEQYF.

The chain carries TRBV4-1 and TRBJ2-3; 10 bases fit TRBD2. The V segment lost 4 bases and the J segment 8 bases; nucleotides outside the gene matches: 9. Germline CDR1 MGHRA, CDR2 YSYEKL. The CDR3 runs 15 residues. For the CDR3, the DNA is TGCGCCAGCAGCCCTAGCGGGAGCGGATGGGCTACGCAGTATTTT. Its protein is CASSPSGSGWATQYF.

This chain connects TRBV5-5 to TRBJ2-3; 7 nucleotides match TRBD2. V trimming: 5 bases; J trimming: 2 bases; junction bases outside the gene matches: 11. The CDR3 is made up of 16 amino acids. Germline V gene data show CDR1 as SGHKS and CDR2 as YYEKEE (reference sequence). The CDR3 DNA reads as TGTGCCAGCAGTGGCCGGGGACTACCCAACACAGATACGCAGTATTTT. It encodes CASSGRGLPNTDTQYF.

This clonotype was recorded many times. The chain has TRBV12-3 or TRBV12-4 and TRBJ1-2, with 8 bases lining up with TRBD1. The CDR3 has 14 residues. J lost 6 bases, V lost 3 bases, and 6 bases had no gene match. The CDR3 is CASSLSGGLDGYTF. Here the CDR3 DNA reads TGTGCCAGCAGTTTGTCAGGGGGCCTTGATGGCTACACCTTC.

The chain has TRBV7-9 and TRBJ2-3; D is uncertain. V was shortened by 2 bases and J by 1 base, with 10 bases between the two germline ends. Germline V lookup: CDR1 SEHNR, CDR2 FQNEAQ (reference sequence). This CDR3 spans 15 amino acids. The CDR3 loop is CASSLYADGTDTQYF. The CDR3 DNA is TGTGCCAGCAGCTTATACGCAGACGGCACAGATACGCAGTATTTT.

In this sample, this clonotype turned up many times. This chain joins TRBV2 and TRBJ2-5; the D gene is possibly TRBD1 (6 bases). Trimming took 6 bases from V and 2 from J, leaving 10 bases between them. The length of the CDR3 is 13 residues. CDR1 SNHLY and CDR2 FYNNEI come from the germline V gene. CDR3 residues: CASSPGTQETQYF. For the CDR3, the DNA is TGTGCCAGCAGCCCCGGGACACAAGAGACCCAGTACTTC.

This chain connects TRBV29-1 to TRBJ1-4; 8 nucleotides agree with TRBD1. V dropped 1 base and J dropped 8; count of bases not matched to a gene: 12. Germline CDR1 SQVTM, CDR2 ANQGSEA. This CDR3 region has 16 residues. The CDR3 spells CSVEGLAGQVEEKLFF. As DNA, the CDR3 is TGCAGCGTTGAAGGGCTAGCGGGACAGGTAGAAGAAAAACTGTTTTTT.

The table lists this clonotype with many counts. The chain links TRBV4-2 to TRBJ2-7; D is perhaps TRBD1 (6 bases). The CDR3 extends over 14 amino acids. The ends were cut back, 0 bases at V and 4 bases at J, with 10 bases in the middle. Germline V gene data show CDR1 as LGHNA and CDR2 as YNFKEQ. The CDR3 is CASSQDRGQYEQYF. The CDR3 DNA sequence: TGTGCCAGCAGCCAAGATCGTGGACAGTACGAGCAGTACTTC.

The chain uses TRBV6-5 and TRBJ2-7; 8 bases align to TRBD1. The length of the CDR3 is 15 residues. V shed 2 bases, J shed 2 bases, and the junction held 5 bases outside the gene matches. Germline V gives CDR1 MNHEY, CDR2 SVGAGI. The CDR3 sequence: CASSYTGQGPYEQYF. The CDR3 coding sequence is TGTGCCAGCAGTTACACAGGACAGGGACCCTACGAGCAGTACTTC.

This clonotype was observed many times. V and J are TRBV12-3 or TRBV12-4 and TRBJ1-5; TRBD1 agrees at 7 bases. The V and J ends lost 6 bases and 6 bases, in that order; junction bases with no gene match: 11. This CDR3 contains 15 residues. CDR3 in DNA: TGTGCCAGCAGACGGACAGGAGGTTTAGGTCAGCCCCAGCATTTT. It specifies CASRRTGGLGQPQHF.

This chain connects TRBV7-9 to TRBJ1-2; D is ambiguous. Per the germline V gene, CDR1 is SEHNR and CDR2 is FQNEAQ (reference sequence). There are 14 residues in the CDR3. V was trimmed by 4 bases and J by 4 bases, leaving 13 bases between them. Here the CDR3 reads CASSSTRVTYGYTF. The CDR3 nucleotides read TGTGCCAGCAGCTCCACTAGGGTAACCTATGGCTACACCTTC.

V usage is TRBV5-4 and J usage is TRBJ1-2; a weak D match, TRBD1 (6 bases). Trimming stripped 0 bases from V and 1 base from J, with 16 bases between. Germline V gene lookup returns CDR1 SGHNT and CDR2 YYREEE (reference sequence). The CDR3 is 17 amino acids. CDR3: CASSLAPRGHLNYGYTF. CDR3 nucleotides: TGTGCCAGCAGCTTGGCCCCCAGGGGACATCTTAACTATGGCTACACCTTC.

For this clonotype: A read error is likely, as this CDR3 ends without the conserved phenylalanine or tryptophan. No DNA is shown, since the ends of the CDR3 on it are uncertain; the CDR3 is the one TCRdb lists. This sequence joins TRBV20-1 and TRBJ2-5; the D call TRBD2 from the table was never checked on the DNA. Germline CDR1 is DFQATT and CDR2 is SNEGSKA (reference sequence). Including both end residues, the CDR3 is 9 amino acids long. Here the CDR3 reads CSARASGNL.

The sample holds one count of this clonotype. The rearrangement uses TRBV7-9 and TRBJ2-7; the D is unclear. The length of the CDR3 is 14 residues. In germline, CDR1 is SEHNR, CDR2 FQNEAQ (reference sequence). V lost 2 bases and J lost 7, with 15 bases in between. As DNA, the CDR3 is TGTGCCAGCAGCTTAATTGAGAGGTACAATGAGCAGTACTTC. It encodes CASSLIERYNEQYF.

This clonotype was seen repeatedly, ten times or more. The rearrangement uses TRBV2 and TRBJ1-5, with 7 nucleotides matching TRBD1. The CDR3 has 13 residues. Germline CDR1 is SNHLY and CDR2 is FYNNEI. V trimming: 8 bases; J trimming: 1 base; junction bases outside the gene matches: 2. DNA for the CDR3: TGTGCCAGCGGGACAGAAAGCAATCAGCCCCAGCATTTT. This gives the protein CASGTESNQPQHF.

As concerns this clonotype: A much larger clone lies a single base off, so this may be a read error. V is TRBV6-5 and J is TRBJ2-5, with 8 bases that match TRBD2. This CDR3 contains 11 residues. Unmatched junction bases numbered 0, after V lost 5 bases and J lost 7 bases. Germline loops: CDR1 MNHEY, CDR2 SVGAGI. CDR3 sequence: CASSAGGTQYF. CDR3 nucleotide sequence: TGTGCCAGCAGTGCGGGGGGGACCCAGTACTTC.

This chain links TRBV5-1 with TRBJ1-4, with D possibly being TRBD1 (5 bases). V was shortened by 0 bases and J by 7 bases, with 10 bases between the two germline ends. The CDR3 length is 14 residues. Germline lookup yields CDR1 SGHRS and CDR2 YFSETQ. CDR3 sequence reads: CASSLARGSEKLFF. In nucleotides, the CDR3 is TGCGCCAGCAGCTTGGCCCGGGGGAGTGAAAAACTGTTTTTT.

This clonotype was counted ten times or more. The rearrangement uses TRBV7-2 and TRBJ1-5; D possibly corresponds to TRBD1 (5 bases). The CDR3 extends over 16 amino acids. Trimming shortened V by 2 bases and J by 0 bases, and 11 bases separated the two germline ends. Germline V gene data show CDR1 as SGHTA and CDR2 as FQGNSA. This CDR3 is CASSLMDTGSNQPQHF. In DNA form, the CDR3 reads TGTGCCAGCAGCTTAATGGATACAGGTAGCAATCAGCCCCAGCATTTT.

This clonotype was picked up a small number of times. The J gene is TRBJ2-3, the V gene TRBV7-8, with no clear D. CDR1 and CDR2 (germline): SGHVS, FQNEAQ. Deletions cut 5 bases from V and 4 bases from J, with 16 bases between. This CDR3 spans 15 amino acids. The CDR3 protein is CASSRSTFRADTQYF. CDR3 sequence (DNA): TGTGCCAGCAGCCGGTCCACCTTTAGGGCAGATACGCAGTATTTT.

V is TRBV9 and J is TRBJ2-2; possible D gene TRBD2, 6 bases. Germline V gene data show CDR1 as SGDLS and CDR2 as YYNGEE. There are 15 residues in the CDR3. The ends were cut back, 3 bases at V and 1 base at J, with 10 bases in the middle. CDR3 in DNA: TGTGCCAGCAGCGCCCGACTAGTGAACACCGGGGAGCTGTTTTTT. Its translation: CASSARLVNTGELFF.

The chain uses TRBV10-3 and TRBJ1-2; D not certain. From germline, CDR1 is ENHRY and CDR2 SYGVKD. V gave up 5 bases and J gave up 2 bases, with 12 bases separating them. The CDR3 sequence is 14 residues long. The CDR3 loop is CAISKEGANYGYTF. CDR3 DNA sequence: TGTGCCATCAGTAAGGAGGGAGCGAACTATGGCTACACCTTC.